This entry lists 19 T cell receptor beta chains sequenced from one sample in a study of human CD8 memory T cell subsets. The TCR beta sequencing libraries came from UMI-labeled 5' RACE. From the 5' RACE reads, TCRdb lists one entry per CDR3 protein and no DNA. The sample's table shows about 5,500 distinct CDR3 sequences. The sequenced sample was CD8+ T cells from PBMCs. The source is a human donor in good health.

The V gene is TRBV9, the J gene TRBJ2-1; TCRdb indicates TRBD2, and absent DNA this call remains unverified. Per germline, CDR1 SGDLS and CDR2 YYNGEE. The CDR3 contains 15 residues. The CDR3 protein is CASSGSGGAYNEQFF.

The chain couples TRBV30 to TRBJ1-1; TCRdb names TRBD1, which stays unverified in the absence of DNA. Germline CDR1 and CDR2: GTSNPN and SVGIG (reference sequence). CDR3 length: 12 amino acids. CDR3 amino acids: CAWRGRGSEAFF.

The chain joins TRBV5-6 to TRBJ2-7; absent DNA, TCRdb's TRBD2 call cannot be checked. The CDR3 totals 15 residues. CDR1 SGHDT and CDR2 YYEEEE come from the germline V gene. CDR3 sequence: CASSMLAGARDEQYF.

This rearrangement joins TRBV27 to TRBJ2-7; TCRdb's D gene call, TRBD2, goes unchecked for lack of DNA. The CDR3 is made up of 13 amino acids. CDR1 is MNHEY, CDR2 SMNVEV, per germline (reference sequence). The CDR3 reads CASSQGEGYEQYF.

CDR3: CASSPGGTAVYGYTF. The chain carries TRBV11-2 and TRBJ1-2; the D gene TCRdb calls, TRBD1, cannot be checked with no DNA. The CDR3 length is 15 residues. Germline V gene lookup returns CDR1 SGHAT and CDR2 FQNNGV.

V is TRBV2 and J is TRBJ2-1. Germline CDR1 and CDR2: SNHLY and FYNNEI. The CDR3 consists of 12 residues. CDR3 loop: CASRDSLNEQFF. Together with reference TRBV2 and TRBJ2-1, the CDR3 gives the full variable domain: EPEVTQTPSHQVTQMGQEVILRCVPISNHLYFYWYRQILGQKVEFLVSFYNNEISEKSEIFDDQFSVERPDGSNFTLKIRSTKLEDSAMYFCASRDSLNEQFFGPGTRLTVL.

CDR3 sequence: CASSQNRGRLSGNTIYF. This chain uses TRBV3-1 with TRBJ1-3; TCRdb names TRBD1, which stays unverified in the absence of DNA. The length of the CDR3 is 17 residues. Germline lookup yields CDR1 LGHDT and CDR2 YNNKEL (reference sequence).

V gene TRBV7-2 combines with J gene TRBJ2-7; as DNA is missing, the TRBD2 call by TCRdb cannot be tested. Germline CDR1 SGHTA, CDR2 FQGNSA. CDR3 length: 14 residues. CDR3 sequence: CASSSYRGHYEQYF.

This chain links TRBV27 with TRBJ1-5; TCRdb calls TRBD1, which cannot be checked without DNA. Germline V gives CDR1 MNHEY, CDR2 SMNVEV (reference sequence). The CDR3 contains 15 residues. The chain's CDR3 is CASSTQGYSNQPQHF.

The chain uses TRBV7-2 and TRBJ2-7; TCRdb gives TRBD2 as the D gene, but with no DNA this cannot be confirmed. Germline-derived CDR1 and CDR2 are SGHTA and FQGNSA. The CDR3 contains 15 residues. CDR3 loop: CASSTTSTSGDEQYF.

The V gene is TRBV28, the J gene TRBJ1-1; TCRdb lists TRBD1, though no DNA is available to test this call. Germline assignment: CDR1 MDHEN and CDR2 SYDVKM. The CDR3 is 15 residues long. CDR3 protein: CASSFDRGRNTEAFF.

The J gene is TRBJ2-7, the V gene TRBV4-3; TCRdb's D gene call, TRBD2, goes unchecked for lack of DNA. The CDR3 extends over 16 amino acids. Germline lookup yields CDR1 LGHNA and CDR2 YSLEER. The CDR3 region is CASSPGLAGETYEQYF.

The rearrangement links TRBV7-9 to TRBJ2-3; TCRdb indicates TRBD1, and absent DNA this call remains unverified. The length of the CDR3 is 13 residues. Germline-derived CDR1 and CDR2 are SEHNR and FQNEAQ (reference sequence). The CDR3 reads CASGGRHTDTQYF.

CDR3 region: CASSERGLGEQYF. The chain combines TRBV10-2 with TRBJ2-7; TCRdb outputs TRBD1, but without DNA this stays unchecked. CDR3 length equals 13 residues. CDR1 and CDR2 from the germline V gene are WSHSY and SAAADI.

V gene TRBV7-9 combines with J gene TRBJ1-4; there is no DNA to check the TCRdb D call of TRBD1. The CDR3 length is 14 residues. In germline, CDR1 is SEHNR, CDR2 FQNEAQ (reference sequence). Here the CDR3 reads CASSPGANNEKLFF.

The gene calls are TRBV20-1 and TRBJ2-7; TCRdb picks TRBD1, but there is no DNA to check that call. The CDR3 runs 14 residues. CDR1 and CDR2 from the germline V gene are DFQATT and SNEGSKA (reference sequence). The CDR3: CSASPPGQGGEQYF.

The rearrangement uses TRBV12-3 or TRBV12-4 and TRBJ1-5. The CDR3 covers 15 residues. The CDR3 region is CASSLKSYSNQPQHF.

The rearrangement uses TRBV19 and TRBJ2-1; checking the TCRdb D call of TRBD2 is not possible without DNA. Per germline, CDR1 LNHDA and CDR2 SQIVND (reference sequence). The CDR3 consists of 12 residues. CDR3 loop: CASSIGGLGQFF.

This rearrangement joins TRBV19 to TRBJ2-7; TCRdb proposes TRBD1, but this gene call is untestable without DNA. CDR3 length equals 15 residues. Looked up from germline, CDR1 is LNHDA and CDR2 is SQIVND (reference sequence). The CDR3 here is CASSIKAGVSREQYF.